The 27 T cell receptor beta chains below were found in one sample sequenced in a study of CD8+CD57+ T cells in acquired aplastic anemia. For sequencing, patients were chosen who had shown expansion of CD8+CD57+ cells by flow cytometry. Template material for TCR beta VDJ and CDR3 profiling consisted of genomic DNA. TCRdb used MiXCR to reprocess the reads, holding one entry per CDR3 protein. The data contain about 190,000 distinct CDR3 sequences, around 47% of them singletons. What was sequenced was sorted CD4+, CD8+, or CD8+CD57+ T cells (not recorded which) from PBMCs. These receptors all stem from a human donor with aplastic anemia.

This clonotype appeared a few times. The V and J genes are TRBV10-2 and TRBJ1-1; a weak D match, TRBD1 (6 bases). Germline lookup yields CDR1 WSHSY and CDR2 SAAADI. Deletions cut 3 bases from V and 5 bases from J, with 16 bases between. The CDR3 covers 15 residues. CDR3 bases: TGCGCCAGCAGTGACGTTAGGGGGGGAGGGACTGAAGCTTTCTTT. It yields the protein CASSDVRGGGTEAFF.

The gene calls are TRBV10-2 and TRBJ1-2, with TRBD1 identical over 9 bases. This CDR3 is built from 14 residues. CDR1 is WSHSY, CDR2 SAAADI, per germline. With 6 bases clipped from V and 4 bases from J, the junction kept 6 bases outside the gene matches. The CDR3 region is CASREPGQGYGYTF. In DNA, the CDR3 is TGCGCCAGCAGGGAACCGGGACAGGGCTATGGCTACACCTTC.

There are many counts of this clonotype. As the CDR3 is not closed by the conserved phenylalanine or tryptophan, this likely results from a read error. The limits of the CDR3 on the DNA are not certain, so only TCRdb's listed CDR3 is given. The chain recombines TRBV5-7 with TRBJ2-1; the D call in the table, TRBD1, was not verified against the DNA. TRBV5-7 qualifies as an ORF whose function is uncertain. The CDR3 spans 12 amino acids, including both terminal residues. CDR3 protein: CASSLVGESGKN.

With regard to this clonotype: One end of the junction varies from germline; a read error may be responsible. The rearrangement uses TRBV12-5 and TRBJ1-1; D is undetermined. Germline V lookup: CDR1 LGHNT, CDR2 FRNRAP. CDR3 size: 15 residues. The CDR3 nucleotides read TGTGCTAGTGGCCCACTCTTGCCAACGAACACTGAAGCTTTCTTC. Translation gives CASGPLLPTNTEAFF.

V and J are TRBV19 and TRBJ2-2; 8 bases agree with TRBD1. V dropped 3 bases and J dropped 7; count of bases not matched to a gene: 13. CDR1 LNHDA and CDR2 SQIVND come from the germline V gene (reference sequence). The CDR3 loop spans 17 amino acids. CDR3 in amino acids: CASSMTGVRGTSGELFF. Here the CDR3 DNA reads TGTGCCAGTAGTATGACAGGGGTGCGGGGTACTAGCGGGGAGCTGTTTTTT.

This clonotype was counted at least ten times. The CDR3 DNA is TGTGCCAGCAGCTCACAGGGATTGGCGAATGAGCAGTTCTTC. Protein: CASSSQGLANEQFF. The chain has TRBV7-8 and TRBJ2-1, with D perhaps matching TRBD1 (6 bases). This CDR3 has 14 residues. Trimming shortened V by 4 bases and J by 7 bases, and 14 bases separated the two germline ends. Germline CDR1 and CDR2: SGHVS and FQNEAQ.

This sequence joins TRBV2 and TRBJ1-1; D not resolved. Trimming cost V 7 bases and J 3 bases, with 6 bases left between them. The CDR3 loop spans 11 amino acids. Germline CDR1 SNHLY, CDR2 FYNNEI. This chain's CDR3 is CASKRYTEAFF. CDR3 bases: TGTGCCAGCAAAAGGTACACTGAAGCTTTCTTT.

In its sample, this clonotype was seen many times. The DNA for the CDR3 is TGTGCCCGAAAATACACCGGGGAGCTGTTTTTT. It translates to CARKYTGELFF. V usage is TRBV12-3 or TRBV12-4 and J usage is TRBJ2-2, with D uncertain. The CDR3 is 11 residues long. V was clipped by 11 bases and J by 3 bases, with 7 bases between them.

The rearrangement links TRBV11-2 to TRBJ1-3; D is uncertain. This CDR3 region has 16 residues. Germline V gives CDR1 SGHAT, CDR2 FQNNGV. With 3 bases removed from V and 0 bases from J, the gap between germline ends came to 12 bases. This chain's CDR3 is CASSFDTISSGNTIYF. DNA for the CDR3: TGTGCCAGCAGCTTTGACACCATCAGCTCTGGAAACACCATATATTTT.

This clonotype was detected ten times or more. The J gene is TRBJ1-1, the V gene TRBV2; D call uncertain. CDR1 is SNHLY, CDR2 FYNNEI, per germline. The CDR3 is 14 amino acids. V was pared by 2 bases and J by 6 bases, with 13 bases between. The CDR3 protein is CASSEIGKDAEAFF. The CDR3 bases are TGTGCCAGCAGTGAAATAGGTAAAGACGCTGAAGCTTTCTTT. Full variable domain (missing parts from reference TRBV2 and TRBJ1-1): EPEVTQTPSHQVTQMGQEVILRCVPISNHLYFYWYRQILGQKVEFLVSFYNNEISEKSEIFDDQFSVERPDGSNFTLKIRSTKLEDSAMYFCASSEIGKDAEAFFGQGTRLTVV.

This clonotype was counted between two and nine times. CDR3: CASSSQGAPNQPQHF. The CDR3 nucleotides are TGTGCCAGCAGCTCGCAGGGGGCCCCCAATCAGCCCCAGCATTTT. This sequence joins TRBV5-4 and TRBJ1-5; 8 bases agree with TRBD1. J lost 3 bases, V lost 3 bases, and 5 bases had no gene match. The germline gives CDR1 SGHNT, CDR2 YYREEE (reference sequence). The CDR3 has 15 amino acids.

This clonotype occurred many times. This chain links TRBV19 with TRBJ1-2, with D perhaps TRBD1 (6 bases). Trimming stripped 1 base from V and 10 bases from J, with 10 bases between. CDR1 LNHDA and CDR2 SQIVND come from the germline V gene (reference sequence). CDR3 size: 12 residues. The CDR3 spells CASSIAYRDYTF. The CDR3 region has the DNA TGTGCCAGTAGTATAGCTTACAGGGACTACACCTTC.

The V gene is TRBV20-1, the J gene TRBJ2-7; tentatively, D is TRBD2 (6 bases). V lost 4 bases and J 4 bases, leaving 23 bases between the germline ends. The CDR3 spans 16 residues. Germline values: CDR1 DFQATT, CDR2 SNEGSKA (reference sequence). The CDR3 is CSATRPGLKDPYEQYF. The CDR3, as DNA: TGCAGTGCTACGAGACCGGGACTCAAAGACCCATACGAGCAGTACTTC.

The table lists this clonotype with many counts. The chain links TRBV10-3 to TRBJ1-4; D unresolved. The CDR3 contains 12 residues. The germline V gene has CDR1 ENHRY and CDR2 SYGVKD. The ends were cut back, 4 bases at V and 2 bases at J, with 2 bases in the middle. CDR3 amino acids: CAISATNEKLFF. As DNA, the CDR3 is TGTGCCATCAGTGCCACTAATGAAAAACTGTTTTTT.

Ten or more counts support this clonotype. This rearrangement joins TRBV20-1 to TRBJ1-1; TRBD1 is a possible D gene (5 bases). The CDR3 is 16 amino acids. The germline V gene encodes CDR1 DFQATT and CDR2 SNEGSKA (reference sequence). Trimming cost V 3 bases and J 4 bases, with 21 bases left between them. The CDR3 sequence is CSARGTGTPRATEAFF. DNA of the CDR3: TGCAGTGCTAGGGGAACCGGGACCCCGCGCGCCACTGAAGCTTTCTTT.

The chain joins TRBV25-1 to TRBJ2-3; 12 bases are shared with TRBD2. CDR3 length: 17 residues. The germline gives CDR1 MGHDK, CDR2 SYGVNS. The junction had 8 bases not matched to a gene; V was cut back by 4 bases and J by 3 bases. CDR3 bases: TGTGCCAGCAGTGGTAAGGGACTAGCGGGCCCAACAGATACGCAGTATTTT. Translating gives CASSGKGLAGPTDTQYF.

The V and J genes are TRBV20-1 and TRBJ2-5, with TRBD2 matching over 8 bases. The CDR3 consists of 15 residues. Per the germline V gene, CDR1 is DFQATT and CDR2 is SNEGSKA (reference sequence). V shed 5 bases and J 5 bases; nucleotides not matched to a gene: 13. The CDR3 reads CSARRRGATLETQYF. CDR3 DNA sequence: TGCAGTGCTCGGCGGCGGGGGGCCACATTGGAGACCCAGTACTTC.

The V and J genes are TRBV4-1 and TRBJ1-1; no definite D call. The CDR3 is 16 amino acids. The V gene's germline CDR1 is MGHRA and CDR2 YSYEKL. V was pared by 0 bases and J by 4 bases, with 15 bases between. CDR3 residues: CASSQEIYGRVTEAFF. The CDR3 bases are TGCGCCAGCAGCCAAGAAATTTATGGACGGGTCACTGAAGCTTTCTTT.

V is TRBV6-5 and J is TRBJ1-1; D not certain. Trimming shortened V by 11 bases and J by 5 bases, and 18 bases separated the two germline ends. Germline V gene data show CDR1 as MNHEY and CDR2 as SVGAGI. This CDR3 has 13 residues. Here the CDR3 reads CASRFGERTEAFF. The DNA for the CDR3 is TGTGCCTCCAGATTCGGGGAACGGACTGAAGCTTTCTTT.

The V and J genes are TRBV10-3 and TRBJ1-3; D ambiguous. The CDR3 is made up of 15 amino acids. Germline loops: CDR1 ENHRY, CDR2 SYGVKD. Between the trimmed V and J ends, which lost 2 bases and 0 bases, there was a span of 8 bases. The CDR3 DNA sequence: TGTGCCATCAGTGAGACGCTCCTCTCTGGAAACACCATATATTTT. This codes for CAISETLLSGNTIYF.

This rearrangement joins TRBV7-3 to TRBJ2-2, with 8 bases identical to TRBD2. The CDR3 is 15 residues long. Trimming removed 5 bases from V and 4 bases from J; junction bases left unmatched: 6. Germline V gene data show CDR1 as SGHTA and CDR2 as FQGTGA. This CDR3 is CASSPGGAVTGELFF. CDR3 bases: TGTGCCAGCAGCCCCGGGGGGGCCGTCACCGGGGAGCTGTTTTTT. Based on the CDR3 plus reference TRBV7-3 and TRBJ2-2, the full variable domain is GAGVSQTPSNKVTEKGKYVELRCDPISGHTALYWYRQSLGQGPEFLIYFQGTGAADDSGLPNDRFFAVRPEGSVSTLKIQRTERGDSAVYLCASSPGGAVTGELFFGEGSRLTVL.

This clonotype was counted a few times. The chain uses TRBV7-6 and TRBJ2-7; D perhaps matches TRBD1 (6 bases). Between the trimmed V and J ends, which lost 3 bases and 6 bases, there was a span of 12 bases. The CDR3 length is 13 residues. Germline V lookup: CDR1 SGHVS, CDR2 FNYEAQ. The CDR3 protein is CASSFTGKGEQYF. The DNA for the CDR3 is TGTGCCAGCAGCTTCACAGGGAAGGGCGAGCAGTACTTC.

This clonotype was counted only a few times. The V gene is TRBV3-1, the J gene TRBJ1-1; a possible D gene is TRBD1 (5 bases). Trimming stripped 1 base from V and 1 base from J, with 10 bases between. The CDR3 runs to 15 residues. Germline lookup yields CDR1 LGHDT and CDR2 YNNKEL (reference sequence). The CDR3 DNA follows: TGTGCCAGCAGCCAAGTAAACGGGGGGAACACTGAAGCTTTCTTT. This sequence encodes CASSQVNGGNTEAFF.

The gene calls are TRBV5-1 and TRBJ1-5; TRBD1 is a possible D gene (5 bases). Trimming pared 5 bases from V and 3 bases from J, leaving 21 bases between. There are 17 residues in the CDR3. CDR1 and CDR2 (germline): SGHRS, YFSETQ. Written as DNA, the CDR3 is TGCGCCAGCAGTTTCTTCCGGGACGGTAAATTCAATCAGCCCCAGCATTTT. Protein: CASSFFRDGKFNQPQHF.

This clonotype was counted a few times. V usage is TRBV10-1 and J usage is TRBJ1-1; D is uncertain. V lost 4 bases and J 6 bases, leaving 12 bases between the germline ends. This CDR3 has 13 residues. CDR1 WNHNN and CDR2 SYGVQD come from the germline V gene (reference sequence). CDR3 in DNA: TGCGCCAGCAGTGTGGACGAGAGGTCTGAAGCTTTCTTT. Encoded protein: CASSVDERSEAFF.

In its sample, this clonotype was seen many times. The chain links TRBV20-1 to TRBJ2-3; 12 nucleotides match TRBD2. J lost 4 bases, V lost 6 bases, and 11 bases had no gene match. The CDR3 runs 16 residues. Germline V CDR1 and CDR2: DFQATT, SNEGSKA (reference sequence). CDR3 region: CSAQTTSGRISDTQYF. Here the CDR3 DNA reads TGCAGTGCACAAACGACTAGCGGGAGAATATCAGATACGCAGTATTTT.

This clonotype came up many times. V is TRBV9 and J is TRBJ2-3; D is undetermined. The germline V gene encodes CDR1 SGDLS and CDR2 YYNGEE. CDR3 length equals 15 residues. V lost 0 bases, J lost 1 base, and 9 bases lay in between. CDR3 loop: CASSVEPGRTDTQYF. The CDR3 DNA is TGTGCCAGCAGCGTAGAACCAGGACGCACAGATACGCAGTATTTT. The variable domain in full, with the rest retrieved from reference TRBV9 and TRBJ2-3, is DSGVTQTPKHLITATGQRVTLRCSPRSGDLSVYWYQQSLDQGLQFLIQYYNGEERAKGNILERFSAQQFPDLHSELNLSSLELGDSALYFCASSVEPGRTDTQYFGPGTRLTVL.